This is a list of T cell receptor beta chains from one sample in a study of PD-1 blockade in classical Hodgkin lymphoma. Clones were read by immunoSEQ multiplex PCR, and TCRdb kept only the in-frame ones, dropping some. The sample records roughly 47,000 clones, roughly 80% being singletons. Sequencing used peripheral blood mononuclear cells (PBMCs), obtained before the second cycle of nivolumab. All receptors come from a human donor with classical Hodgkin lymphoma. CDR3s include the opening cysteine and the closing phenylalanine or tryptophan. D genes are given only for firm matches. A row's size may be missing; if present it is once, few, many or a size class.

>-|-|TRBJ1-2|TRBV7-2
CASSLAGTNYGYTF
TGTGCCAGCAGCTTAGCGGGAACTAACTATGGCTACACCTTC
>-|-|TRBJ1-6|TRBV6-6
CASSSIQGKSNSPLHF
TGTGCCAGCAGTTCCATACAAGGAAAAAGCAATTCACCCCTCCACTTT
>once|-|TRBJ1-1|TRBV23-1
CASSLTEAFF
TGCGCCAGCAGCCTAACTGAAGCTTTCTTT
>medium-sized|-|TRBJ1-1|TRBV28
CASSPGTALNTEAFF
TGTGCCAGCAGTCCAGGGACGGCCCTGAACACTGAAGCTTTCTTT
>-|-|TRBJ2-7|TRBV5-6
CASSLAPGGGRYF
TGTGCCAGCAGCTTGGCCCCAGGTGGTGGTCGGTACTTC
>-|-|TRBJ1-5|TRBV27
CASPLTPRVAIAKQLDQPQHF
TGTGCCAGCCCCCTTACACCAAGGGTCGCCATAGCGAAACAGCTGGATCAGCCCCAGCATTTT
>-|TRBD2|TRBJ2-5|TRBV9
CASSAGGEQETQYF
TGTGCCAGCAGCGCGGGAGGGGAACAAGAGACCCAGTACTTC
>-|TRBD1|TRBJ1-2|TRBV10-2
CASSGGGTGQPGNAGYTF
TGCGCCAGCAGTGGGGGAGGGACAGGGCAACCTGGCAACGCCGGCTACACCTTC
>many|-|TRBJ2-6|TRBV5-1
CASSLGWAGTSGANVLTF
TGCGCCAGCAGCTTGGGGTGGGCAGGTACCTCTGGGGCCAACGTCCTGACTTTC
>-|-|TRBJ2-3|TRBV7-2
CASSLLGDTQYF
TGTGCCAGCAGCTTACTTGGGGATACGCAGTATTTT
>-|TRBD1|TRBJ1-2|TRBV7-3
CASSSGQFYGYTF
TGTGCCAGCAGCTCGGGACAGTTCTATGGCTACACCTTC
>few|-|TRBJ1-1|TRBV30
CAWSYGDTEAFF
TGTGCCTGGAGTTACGGGGACACTGAAGCTTTCTTT
>-|TRBD2|TRBJ2-1|TRBV9
CASSEGPLAGGSYNEQFF
TGTGCCAGCAGCGAGGGGCCCCTAGCGGGTGGCTCCTACAATGAGCAGTTCTTC
>-|-|TRBJ2-7|TRBV2
CASSEGGTRIYEQYF
TGTGCCAGCAGCGAGGGGGGGACAAGAATCTACGAGCAGTACTTC
>once|-|TRBJ1-2|TRBV4-3
CASSQDPRAYDGYTF
TGCGCCAGCAGCCAAGACCCCAGGGCTTATGATGGCTACACCTTC
>few|-|TRBJ2-5|TRBV5-1
CASSFLGAQETQYF
TGCGCCAGCAGCTTTTTGGGGGCCCAAGAGACCCAGTACTTC
>-|-|TRBJ1-1|TRBV12-5
CASGIAVNTEAFF
TGTGCTAGTGGGATAGCAGTGAACACTGAAGCTTTCTTT
>-|TRBD2|TRBJ2-1|TRBV11-3
CASSLVDGLAGDSEQFF
TGTGCCAGCAGCTTAGTGGACGGGCTAGCGGGAGATAGTGAGCAGTTCTTC
>-|-|TRBJ1-2|TRBV4-2
CASSQRGSPYGYTF
TGTGCCAGCAGCCAGCGGGGGTCCCCCTATGGCTACACCTTC
>-|TRBD1|TRBJ1-5|TRBV18
CASSLLGQGDQPQHF
TGTGCCAGCTCTCTCCTAGGACAGGGTGATCAGCCCCAGCATTTT
>-|TRBD1|TRBJ1-2|TRBV12-5
CASGLSRGSGYTF
TGTGCTAGTGGTTTGTCCAGGGGGAGCGGCTACACCTTC
>-|-|TRBJ2-7|TRBV4-1
CASSQDRTAVYEQYF
TGCGCCAGCAGCCAAGATCGGACAGCAGTCTACGAGCAGTACTTC
>-|TRBD1|TRBJ2-7|TRBV11-3
CASSPTGFYEQYF
TGTGCCAGCAGCCCGACAGGGTTCTACGAGCAGTACTTC
>-|-|TRBJ2-5|TRBV27
CASSLMGPETQYF
TGTGCCAGCAGTTTAATGGGGCCAGAGACCCAGTACTTC
>-|-|TRBJ2-5|TRBV5-1
CASSLGTSLGDETQYF
TGCGCCAGCAGCTTGGGGACCTCGTTGGGCGACGAGACCCAGTACTTC
>-|-|TRBJ2-5|TRBV30
CAWAEGGPASQYF
TGTGCCTGGGCCGAAGGAGGCCCAGCGTCCCAGTACTTC
>-|TRBD2|TRBJ2-1|TRBV9
CASSVDPAGGPRYNEQFF
TGTGCCAGCAGCGTAGACCCCGCGGGGGGGCCCCGTTACAATGAGCAGTTCTTC
>-|TRBD1|TRBJ1-4|TRBV30
CAWSPTGSPETEKLFF
TGTGCCTGGAGTCCGACAGGGAGCCCGGAGACCGAAAAACTGTTTTTT
>-|-|TRBJ1-6|TRBV6-6
CASLDSYNSPLHF
TGTGCCAGTTTGGACAGCTATAATTCACCCCTCCACTTT
>-|-|TRBJ2-5|TRBV5-6
CASSFNLRETQYF
TGTGCCAGCAGCTTTAACTTACGAGAGACCCAGTACTTC
>once|TRBD1|TRBJ2-4|TRBV6-5
CASRPDRGRNIQYF
TGTGCCAGCAGACCGGACAGGGGGCGAAACATTCAGTACTTC